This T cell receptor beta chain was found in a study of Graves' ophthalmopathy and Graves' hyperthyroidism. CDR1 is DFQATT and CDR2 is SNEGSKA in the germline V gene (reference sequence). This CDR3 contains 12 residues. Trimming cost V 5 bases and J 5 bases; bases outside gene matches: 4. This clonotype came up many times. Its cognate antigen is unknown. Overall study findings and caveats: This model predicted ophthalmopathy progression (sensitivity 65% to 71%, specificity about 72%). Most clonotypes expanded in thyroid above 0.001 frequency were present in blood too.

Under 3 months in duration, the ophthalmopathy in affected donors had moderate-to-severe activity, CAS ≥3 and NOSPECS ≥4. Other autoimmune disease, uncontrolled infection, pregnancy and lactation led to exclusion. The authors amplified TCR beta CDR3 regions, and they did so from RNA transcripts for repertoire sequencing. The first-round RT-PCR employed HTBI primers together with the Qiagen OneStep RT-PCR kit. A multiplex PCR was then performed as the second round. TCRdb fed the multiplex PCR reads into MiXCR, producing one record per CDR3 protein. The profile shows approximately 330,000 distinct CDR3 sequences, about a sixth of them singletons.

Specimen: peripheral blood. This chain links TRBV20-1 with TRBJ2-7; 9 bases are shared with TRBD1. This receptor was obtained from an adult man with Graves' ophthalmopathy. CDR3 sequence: CSAWGTGNEQYF. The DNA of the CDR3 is TGCAGTGCTTGGGGGACAGGGAACGAGCAGTACTTC.